The 8 T cell receptor beta chains below were found in one sample sequenced in a study of long-term antiretroviral therapy in people with HIV. Sequencing used immunoSEQ v3.0 at survey level. The assay was immunoSEQ multiplex PCR, and TCRdb's table has in-frame clones only and misses some. The table lists about 21,000 clones, 65% to 85% of them singletons. The sequencing used unsorted PBMCs, collected less than 1.8 years before starting antiretroviral therapy. Receptor source: a woman aged 40-49 years with HIV.

The J gene is TRBJ2-2, the V gene TRBV9, with D perhaps given as TRBD1 or TRBD2 (7 bases each). The ends were cut back, 1 base at V and 6 bases at J, with 16 bases in the middle. The CDR3 totals 16 residues. Germline V gene data show CDR1 as SGDLS and CDR2 as YYNGEE. CDR3 protein: CASSVRGQGRAGELFF. The DNA of the CDR3 is TGTGCCAGCAGCGTAAGGGGGCAGGGGAGGGCCGGGGAGCTGTTTTTT.

The V call is TRBV12-2, the J call TRBJ2-7. TRBV12-2 is recorded as a pseudogene. The length of the CDR3 is 15 residues. CDR3 protein: CASRFPIRPCYEQYF. The CDR3 DNA sequence: TGTGCAAGTCGCTTTCCCATAAGGCCTTGCTACGAGCAGTACTTC.

The chain carries TRBV7-6 and TRBJ2-2; D not certain. Looked up from germline, CDR1 is SGHVS and CDR2 is FNYEAQ. This CDR3 has 13 amino acids. Trimming took off 3 bases at V and 1 base at J, with 3 bases between the two ends. In DNA form, the CDR3 reads TGTGCCAGCAGCTTCAGGAACACCGGGGAGCTGTTTTTT. This encodes CASSFRNTGELFF.

This clone was counted only a few times. The gene calls are TRBV10-1 and TRBJ2-5, with TRBD2 matching 8 bases. Trimming at V came to 6 bases and at J to 5 bases, leaving 11 bases not matched to a gene. The germline V gene has CDR1 WNHNN and CDR2 SYGVQD (reference sequence). The CDR3 sequence is 15 residues long. The CDR3 reads CASSPGLGVGETQYF. CDR3 nucleotides: TGCGCCAGCAGCCCGGGACTAGGAGTTGGGGAGACCCAGTACTTC.

V gene TRBV7-2 combines with J gene TRBJ2-7, with 7 bases aligning to TRBD1. The J segment lost 6 bases and the V segment lost 3 bases, leaving 8 bases of the junction unmatched. Per the germline V gene, CDR1 is SGHTA and CDR2 is FQGNSA. This CDR3 is 14 amino acids long. The CDR3 DNA follows: TGTGCCAGCAGCTTGGACAGGACCTCCGTCGAGCAGTACTTC. It yields the protein CASSLDRTSVEQYF.

The chain recombines TRBV19 with TRBJ2-1, with D hard to call. With 6 bases removed from V and 0 bases from J, the gap between germline ends came to 6 bases. The germline gives CDR1 LNHDA, CDR2 SQIVND (reference sequence). The CDR3 sequence is 13 residues long. The CDR3, as DNA: TGTGCCAGTAGGCCTAGCTCCTACAATGAGCAGTTCTTC. Translating gives CASRPSSYNEQFF.

This clone has only a few counts. The chain couples TRBV7-8 to TRBJ2-5; D call uncertain. V dropped 5 bases and J dropped 4 bases, with 11 bases sitting between them. The CDR3 length is 13 residues. Germline-derived CDR1 and CDR2 are SGHVS and FQNEAQ. The chain's CDR3 is CASSPRVRETQYF. CDR3 bases: TGTGCCAGCAGCCCACGAGTGCGAGAGACCCAGTACTTC.

This clone has a single count. The chain couples TRBV29-1 to TRBJ2-7; D might be TRBD1 (5 bases). Trimming shortened V by 4 bases and J by 0 bases, and 10 bases separated the two germline ends. This CDR3 has 13 residues. Germline values: CDR1 SQVTM, CDR2 ANQGSEA. Here the CDR3 reads CSVVKDISYEQYF. The CDR3 DNA sequence: TGCAGCGTTGTCAAGGACATCTCCTACGAGCAGTACTTC.